This T cell receptor (beta chain) was obtained from a study of blood T cell repertoires in COVID-19. At the level of the study: Acute and convalescent COVID-19 specimens originated in the United States, Italy and Spain. T cells, B-cell-depleted T cells, or PBMCs provided the cDNA or gDNA that served as material.

In the original analysis: Estimation of nucleated cell counts relied on the amplification of reference gene primers. The table came from immunoSEQ multiplex PCR; TCRdb's copy has only in-frame clones and leaves some out. V and J calls and clone size are as listed in that table; D and trimming were resolved from the DNA. This sample has just under 90,000 clones, with more than 70% found just once. V gave up 5 bases and J gave up 6 bases, with 15 bases separating them. CDR1 is SGHNT and CDR2 is YYREEE in the germline V gene (reference sequence). This CDR3 region has 14 residues. The material sequenced was peripheral blood. J is TRBJ1-5 and V is TRBV5-4; D perhaps matches TRBD1 (6 bases). The TCR originated in a woman older than 75 with acute or convalescent COVID-19. The CDR3 nucleotides read TGTGCCAGCAGTCAACAGGGACCAGGTCAGCCCCAGCATTTT. Amino acids: CASSQQGPGQPQHF.